The 8 T cell receptor beta chains reported below all come from one sample, sequenced in a study of regulatory T cells in long-lasting Graves disease. Time point of the sample: newly diagnosed GD, antithyroid drugs for less than 3 months. PBMC-extracted RNA yielded the TCR library. Through Arm-PCR of CDR3 regions and iRepertoire HTBI primers, TCR beta libraries were built. TCRdb itself ran the multiplex PCR reads through MiXCR, one entry per CDR3 protein. The sample lists about 610,000 distinct CDR3 sequences, 16% occurring once. In addition, the sample was reused for a study of T cells in Graves' hyperthyroidism and ophthalmopathy.

The input for sequencing was peripheral blood mononuclear cells (PBMCs), taken at new diagnosis, from a patient treated with antithyroid drugs. These receptors came from a young man with Graves disease.

The CDR3 DNA reads TGTGCCACCAGTGATCTTCGCTTGGTATTAGGGCCCGGGGCCAAAAACATTCAGTACTTC. It is translated as CATSDLRLVLGPGAKNIQYF. The chain links TRBV24-1 to TRBJ2-4; D is undetermined. Trimming took off 3 bases at V and 1 base at J, with 24 bases between the two ends. The CDR3 totals 20 residues. Germline V gene data show CDR1 as KGHDR and CDR2 as SFDVKD.

This chain connects TRBV27 to TRBJ1-5; the D gene is possibly TRBD1 (6 bases). The CDR3 covers 16 residues. With 5 bases removed from V and 4 bases from J, the gap between germline ends came to 18 bases. Germline lookup yields CDR1 MNHEY and CDR2 SMNVEV (reference sequence). CDR3 loop: CASSPTRGRGNQPQHF. The CDR3, as DNA: TGTGCCAGCAGTCCCACCAGGGGACGAGGGAATCAGCCCCAGCATTTT.

This rearrangement joins TRBV12-3 or TRBV12-4 to TRBJ2-1, with 10 bases fitting TRBD1. With V trimmed by 2 bases and J by 4 bases, 5 bases remained unmatched. CDR3 size: 16 residues. Here the CDR3 DNA reads TGTGCCAGCAGTTTAACGGGACAGGGGAGGTACAATGAGCAGTTCTTC. Translating it yields CASSLTGQGRYNEQFF.

This clonotype occurred many times. Here the CDR3 reads CASSQALAGLYEQYF. The CDR3 coding sequence is TGTGCCAGCAGCCAAGCACTAGCGGGACTCTACGAGCAGTACTTC. J is TRBJ2-7 and V is TRBV3-1; TRBD2 agrees at 10 bases. Germline trimming cut 1 base from V and 3 bases from J; bases unmatched to any gene: 3. The V gene's germline CDR1 is LGHDT and CDR2 YNNKEL (reference sequence). The CDR3 sequence is 15 residues long.

There are a few counts of this clonotype. V is TRBV9 and J is TRBJ2-7; the match to TRBD2 covers 9 bases. V was pared by 4 bases and J by 5 bases, with 4 bases of the junction left unmatched. The CDR3 contains 13 residues. Germline V gene lookup returns CDR1 SGDLS and CDR2 YYNGEE. CDR3 sequence: CASSFSGSHEQYF. For the CDR3, the DNA is TGTGCCAGCAGCTTTAGCGGGAGCCACGAGCAGTACTTC.

The chain recombines TRBV20-1 with TRBJ2-2, with 12 positions matching TRBD2. The CDR3 has 18 residues. Germline V gives CDR1 DFQATT, CDR2 SNEGSKA (reference sequence). In DNA form, the CDR3 reads TGCAGACGACCCTCGGGGGGGCTAGCGGGAGGGCTAACCGGGGAGCTGTTTTTT. It encodes CRRPSGGLAGGLTGELFF.

In its sample, this clonotype was seen many times. This chain uses TRBV7-9 with TRBJ2-7, with 10 bases identical to TRBD2. This CDR3 spans 14 amino acids. Germline CDR1 and CDR2: SEHNR and FQNEAQ (reference sequence). Trimming at V came to 5 bases and at J to 2 bases, leaving 3 bases not matched to a gene. The DNA of the CDR3 is TGTGCCAGCAGCCTCACTAGCGGGGCCTACGAGCAGTACTTC. This encodes CASSLTSGAYEQYF.

This clonotype was observed many times. The V and J genes are TRBV28 and TRBJ2-1; D remains unclear. Per the germline V gene, CDR1 is MDHEN and CDR2 is SYDVKM. V lost 6 bases and J lost 7, with 16 bases in between. The CDR3 spans 14 residues. CDR3 nucleotide sequence: TGTGCCAGCAGGCGGCGGCCCTCGGAAAATGAGCAGTTCTTC. Translating gives CASRRRPSENEQFF. Based on the CDR3 plus reference TRBV28 and TRBJ2-1, the full variable domain is DVKVTQSSRYLVKRTGEKVFLECVQDMDHENMFWYRQDPGLGLRLIYFSYDVKMKEKGDIPEGYSVSREKKERFSLILESASTNQTSMYLCASRRRPSENEQFFGPGTRLTVL.